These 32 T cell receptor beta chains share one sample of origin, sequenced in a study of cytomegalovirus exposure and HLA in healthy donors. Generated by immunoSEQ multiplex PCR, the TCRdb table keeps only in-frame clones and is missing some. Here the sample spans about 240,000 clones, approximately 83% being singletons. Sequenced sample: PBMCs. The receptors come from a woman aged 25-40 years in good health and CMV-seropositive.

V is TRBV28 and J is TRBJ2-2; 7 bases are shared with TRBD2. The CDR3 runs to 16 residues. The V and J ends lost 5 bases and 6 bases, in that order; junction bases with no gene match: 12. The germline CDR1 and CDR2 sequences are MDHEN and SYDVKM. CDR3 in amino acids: CASSILFGGRPGELFF. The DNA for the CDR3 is TGTGCCAGCAGTATATTATTCGGCGGGAGACCCGGGGAGCTGTTTTTT.

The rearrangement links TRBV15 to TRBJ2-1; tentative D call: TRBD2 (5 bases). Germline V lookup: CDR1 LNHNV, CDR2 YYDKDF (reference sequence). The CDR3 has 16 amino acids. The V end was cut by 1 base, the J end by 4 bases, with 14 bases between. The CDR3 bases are TGTGCCACCAGCAGAGGGGATAGGCTAGCATACAATGAGCAGTTCTTC. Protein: CATSRGDRLAYNEQFF.

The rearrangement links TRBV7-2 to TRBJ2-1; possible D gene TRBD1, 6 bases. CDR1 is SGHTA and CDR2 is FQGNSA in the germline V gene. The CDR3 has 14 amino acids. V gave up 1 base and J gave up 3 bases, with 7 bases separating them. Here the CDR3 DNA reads TGTGCCAGCAGCTTAGTACAGGGCTACAATGAGCAGTTCTTC. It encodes CASSLVQGYNEQFF.

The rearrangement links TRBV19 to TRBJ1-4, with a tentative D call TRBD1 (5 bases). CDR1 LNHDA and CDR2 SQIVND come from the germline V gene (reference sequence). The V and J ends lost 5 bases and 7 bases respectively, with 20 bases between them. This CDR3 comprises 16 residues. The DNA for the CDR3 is TGTGCCAGTAGTTCTTGGGGCCGGAATGGCGGTGAAAAACTGTTTTTT. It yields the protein CASSSWGRNGGEKLFF.

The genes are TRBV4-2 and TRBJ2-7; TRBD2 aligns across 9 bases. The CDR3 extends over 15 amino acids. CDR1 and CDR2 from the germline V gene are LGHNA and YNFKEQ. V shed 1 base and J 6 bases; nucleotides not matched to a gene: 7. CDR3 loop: CASSQGAGGPSEQYF. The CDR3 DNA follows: TGTGCCAGCAGCCAAGGGGCGGGAGGGCCCTCCGAGCAGTACTTC.

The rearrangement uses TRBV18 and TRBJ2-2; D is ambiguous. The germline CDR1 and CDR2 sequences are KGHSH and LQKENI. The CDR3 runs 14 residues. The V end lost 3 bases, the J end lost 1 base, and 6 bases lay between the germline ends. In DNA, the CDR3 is TGTGCCAGCTCACCCCAACAGAACACCGGGGAGCTGTTTTTT. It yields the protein CASSPQQNTGELFF.

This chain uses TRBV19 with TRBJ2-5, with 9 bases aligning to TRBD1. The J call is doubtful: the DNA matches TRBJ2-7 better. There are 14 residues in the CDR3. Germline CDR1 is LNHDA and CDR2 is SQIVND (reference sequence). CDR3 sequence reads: CASSRGTGSYEQYF. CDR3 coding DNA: TGTGCCAGTAGTAGAGGGACAGGGTCCTACGAGCAGTACTTC.

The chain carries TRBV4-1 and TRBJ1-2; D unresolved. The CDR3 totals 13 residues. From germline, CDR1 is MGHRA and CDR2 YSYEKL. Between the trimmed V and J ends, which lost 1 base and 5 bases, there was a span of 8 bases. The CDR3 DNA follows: TGCGCCAGCAGCCAAGTCTCCGTTTATGGCTACACCTTC. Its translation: CASSQVSVYGYTF.

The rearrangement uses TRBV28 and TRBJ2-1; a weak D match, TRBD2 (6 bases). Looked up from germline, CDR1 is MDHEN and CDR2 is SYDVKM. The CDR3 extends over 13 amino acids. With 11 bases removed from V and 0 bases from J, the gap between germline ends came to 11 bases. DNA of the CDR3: TGTGCCGCGGGACGGGACTCCTACAATGAGCAGTTCTTC. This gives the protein CAAGRDSYNEQFF.

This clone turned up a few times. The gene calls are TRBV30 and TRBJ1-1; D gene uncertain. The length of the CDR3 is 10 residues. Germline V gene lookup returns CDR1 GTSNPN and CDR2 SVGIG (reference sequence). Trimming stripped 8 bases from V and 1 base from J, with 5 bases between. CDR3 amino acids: CALRNTEAFF. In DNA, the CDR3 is TGTGCCCTAAGGAACACTGAAGCTTTCTTT.

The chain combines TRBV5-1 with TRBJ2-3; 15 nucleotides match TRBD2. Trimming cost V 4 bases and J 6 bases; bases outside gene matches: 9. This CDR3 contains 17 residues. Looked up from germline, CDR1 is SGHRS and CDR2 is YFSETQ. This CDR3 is CASSRTSGRARGDTQYF. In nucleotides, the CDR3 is TGCGCCAGCAGCCGGACTAGCGGGAGGGCCAGGGGGGATACGCAGTATTTT.

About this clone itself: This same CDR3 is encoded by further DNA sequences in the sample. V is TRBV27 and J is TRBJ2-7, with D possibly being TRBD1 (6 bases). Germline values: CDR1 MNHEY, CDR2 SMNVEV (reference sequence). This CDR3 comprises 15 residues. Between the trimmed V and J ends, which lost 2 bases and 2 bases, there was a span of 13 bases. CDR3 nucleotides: TGTGCCAGCAGTTTAGTGGGTACAGGGACCTACGAGCAGTACTTC. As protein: CASSLVGTGTYEQYF.

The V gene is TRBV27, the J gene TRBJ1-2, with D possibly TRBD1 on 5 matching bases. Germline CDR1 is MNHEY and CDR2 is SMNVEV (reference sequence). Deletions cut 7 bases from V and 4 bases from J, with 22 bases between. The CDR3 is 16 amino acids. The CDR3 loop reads CASTPSGAGAPYGYTF. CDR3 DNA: TGTGCCAGCACCCCTAGCGGGGCAGGAGCCCCCTATGGCTACACCTTC.

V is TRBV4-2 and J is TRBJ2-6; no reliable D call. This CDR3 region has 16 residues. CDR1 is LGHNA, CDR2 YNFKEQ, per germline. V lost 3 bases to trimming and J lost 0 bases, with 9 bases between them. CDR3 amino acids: CASSQATPSGANVLTF. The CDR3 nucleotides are TGTGCCAGCAGCCAGGCCACACCCTCTGGGGCCAACGTCCTGACTTTC.

The CDR3 bases are TGCGCCAGCAGCCCGGGACAGGTCTCCTACGAGCAGTACTTC. Translated: CASSPGQVSYEQYF. The rearrangement uses TRBV4-1 and TRBJ2-7, with 8 bases matching TRBD1. V was clipped by 4 bases and J by 0 bases; unmatched bases: 2. CDR1 is MGHRA and CDR2 is YSYEKL in the germline V gene. The CDR3 runs to 14 residues.

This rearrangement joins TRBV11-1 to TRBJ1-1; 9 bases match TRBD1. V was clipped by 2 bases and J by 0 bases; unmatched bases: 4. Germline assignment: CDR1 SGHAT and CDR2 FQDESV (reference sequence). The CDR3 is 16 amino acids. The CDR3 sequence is CASSLRDRVLNTEAFF. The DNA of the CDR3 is TGTGCCAGCAGCTTAAGGGACAGGGTCTTGAACACTGAAGCTTTCTTT.

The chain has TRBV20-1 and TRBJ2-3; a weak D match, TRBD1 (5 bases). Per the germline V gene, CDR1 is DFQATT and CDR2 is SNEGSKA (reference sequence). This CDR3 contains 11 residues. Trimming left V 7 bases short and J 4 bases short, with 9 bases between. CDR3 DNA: TGCAGTGTGTGGGGCGCAGATACGCAGTATTTT. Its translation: CSVWGADTQYF.

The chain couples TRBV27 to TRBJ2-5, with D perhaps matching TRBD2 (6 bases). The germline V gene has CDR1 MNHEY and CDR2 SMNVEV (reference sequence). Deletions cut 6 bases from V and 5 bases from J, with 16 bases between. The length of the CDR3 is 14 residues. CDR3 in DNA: TGTGCCAGCAGCCCCCTAGTGGGAGGTGAGACCCAGTACTTC. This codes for CASSPLVGGETQYF.

The CDR3 loop reads CASSVPSGGAGEQYF. CDR3 sequence (DNA): TGTGCCAGCAGCGTCCCCTCAGGGGGCGCGGGGGAGCAGTACTTC. This chain joins TRBV7-9 and TRBJ2-7, with 8 nucleotides matching TRBD1. The CDR3 sequence is 15 residues long. V was clipped by 5 bases and J by 7 bases; unmatched bases: 13. Germline-derived CDR1 and CDR2 are SEHNR and FQNEAQ (reference sequence).

The CDR3 region is CASSLAGGQATYEQYF. As DNA, the CDR3 is TGCGCCAGCAGCTTGGCCGGGGGGCAGGCGACCTACGAGCAGTACTTC. This chain joins TRBV5-1 and TRBJ2-7; a weak D match, TRBD2 (7 bases). The CDR3 totals 16 residues. Per the germline V gene, CDR1 is SGHRS and CDR2 is YFSETQ. Trimming removed 0 bases at V and 2 bases at J, with 15 bases between.

The CDR3 DNA reads as TGTGCCAGCAGCCTCCGGGATACGCAGTATTTT. This sequence encodes CASSLRDTQYF. V gene TRBV5-4 combines with J gene TRBJ2-3; D uncertain. The germline V gene has CDR1 SGHNT and CDR2 YYREEE (reference sequence). V lost 4 bases, J lost 6 bases, and 6 bases lay in between. The CDR3 runs 11 residues.

The CDR3 region has the DNA TGTGCCAGCAGCTTACAACTAGCGGGTGCGACGTCCTACGAGCAGTACTTC. Its protein product is CASSLQLAGATSYEQYF. V is TRBV7-2 and J is TRBJ2-7; 9 bases fit TRBD2. J gave up 1 base and V 2 bases, and 9 bases lay outside the gene matches. Germline CDR1 SGHTA, CDR2 FQGNSA. The CDR3 consists of 17 residues.

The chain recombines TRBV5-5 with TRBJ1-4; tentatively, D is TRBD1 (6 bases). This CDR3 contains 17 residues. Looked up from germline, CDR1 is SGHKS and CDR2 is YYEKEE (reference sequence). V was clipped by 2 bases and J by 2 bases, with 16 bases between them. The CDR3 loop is CASSLRDTALTNEKLFF. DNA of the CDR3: TGTGCCAGCAGCTTACGGGACACAGCCCTCACTAATGAAAAACTGTTTTTT.

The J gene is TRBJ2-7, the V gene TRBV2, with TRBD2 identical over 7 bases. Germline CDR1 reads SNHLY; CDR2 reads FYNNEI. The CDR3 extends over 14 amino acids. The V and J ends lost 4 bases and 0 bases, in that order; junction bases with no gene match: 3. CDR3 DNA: TGTGCCAGCAGTGTAAGCGGGGACTCCTACGAGCAGTACTTC. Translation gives CASSVSGDSYEQYF.

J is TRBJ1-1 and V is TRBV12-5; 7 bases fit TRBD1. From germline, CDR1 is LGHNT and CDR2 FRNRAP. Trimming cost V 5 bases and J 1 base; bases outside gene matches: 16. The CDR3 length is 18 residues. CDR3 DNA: TGTGCTAGTGGTAAATTCATACCACAGGGGAGTACGAACACTGAAGCTTTCTTT. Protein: CASGKFIPQGSTNTEAFF.

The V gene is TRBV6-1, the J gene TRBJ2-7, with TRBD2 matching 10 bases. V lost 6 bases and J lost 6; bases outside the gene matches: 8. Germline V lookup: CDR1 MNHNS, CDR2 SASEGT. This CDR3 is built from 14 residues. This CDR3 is CASSVSSGSGEQYF. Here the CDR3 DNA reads TGTGCCAGCAGCGTTTCTAGCGGGAGCGGCGAGCAGTACTTC.

Written as DNA, the CDR3 is TGTGCCAGCAAGGGACTAGCGGGAGGGCCAATGCAGTTCTTC. Amino acids: CASKGLAGGPMQFF. V is TRBV2 and J is TRBJ2-1; 16 positions agree with TRBD2. The CDR3 contains 14 residues. The junction had 6 bases not matched to a gene; V was cut back by 7 bases and J by 12 bases. CDR1 and CDR2 (germline): SNHLY, FYNNEI.

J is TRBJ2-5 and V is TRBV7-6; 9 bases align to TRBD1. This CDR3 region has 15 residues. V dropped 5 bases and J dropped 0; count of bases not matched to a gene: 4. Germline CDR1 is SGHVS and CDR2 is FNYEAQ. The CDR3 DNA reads TGTGCCAGCAGCCTCACAGGGGGCTACCAAGAGACCCAGTACTTC. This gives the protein CASSLTGGYQETQYF.

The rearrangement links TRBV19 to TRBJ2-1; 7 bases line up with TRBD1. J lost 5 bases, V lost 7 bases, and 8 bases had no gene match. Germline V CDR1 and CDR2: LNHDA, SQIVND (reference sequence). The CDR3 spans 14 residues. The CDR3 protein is CASNIRDRNNEQFF. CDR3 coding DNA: TGTGCCAGTAATATCCGGGACAGAAACAATGAGCAGTTCTTC.

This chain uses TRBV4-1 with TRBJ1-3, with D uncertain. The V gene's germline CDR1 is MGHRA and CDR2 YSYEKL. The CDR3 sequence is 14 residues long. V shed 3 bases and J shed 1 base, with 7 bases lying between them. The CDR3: CASSQGPSGNTIYF. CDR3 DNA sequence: TGCGCCAGCAGCCAGGGCCCTTCTGGAAACACCATATATTTT.

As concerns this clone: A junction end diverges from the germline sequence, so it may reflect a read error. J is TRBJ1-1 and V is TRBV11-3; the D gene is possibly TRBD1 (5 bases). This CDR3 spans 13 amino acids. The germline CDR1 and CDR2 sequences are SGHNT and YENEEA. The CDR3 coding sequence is TGTGCCAGCGGCTTGACAGTGGGCACTGAAGCTTTCTTT. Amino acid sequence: CASGLTVGTEAFF.

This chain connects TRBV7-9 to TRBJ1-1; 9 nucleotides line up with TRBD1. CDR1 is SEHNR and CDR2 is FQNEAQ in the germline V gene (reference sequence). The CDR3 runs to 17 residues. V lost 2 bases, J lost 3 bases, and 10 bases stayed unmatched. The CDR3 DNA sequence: TGTGCCAGCAGCTTATACAACAGGGGGCGTACGGACACTGAAGCTTTCTTT. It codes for CASSLYNRGRTDTEAFF.